The table lists the clone carrying this TCR beta chain with many counts. Its antigen is unidentified. The data were obtained in a study of T-cell reconstitution after alpha-beta-depleted transplantation in children. Study-wide points: Where alpha-beta T cells came from about two months after transplant was reportedly several hundred expanded graft clones.

This CDR3 has 12 amino acids. V was shortened by 5 bases and J by 6 bases, with 13 bases between the two germline ends. Germline V CDR1 and CDR2: DFQATT, SNEGSKA (reference sequence). TCRbeta library construction was performed incorporating unique molecular identifiers. TCRdb independently ran MiXCR on the PCR reads; one entry per CDR3 protein. The table includes under 50,000 distinct CDR3 sequences, 9.2% detected once. The V gene is TRBV20-1, the J gene TRBJ1-2; D is perhaps TRBD1 (5 bases). The receptor was derived from a male patient between 2 and 10 years old who had a stem cell transplant for chronic granulomatous disease, so the T cells may come from the graft donor. The source material was PBMCs, mostly from graft donor cells, sampled 60 days after TCRalphabeta/CD19-depleted stem cell transplant. The CDR3 DNA is TGCAGTGCTGGGGACTCCTGGGATGGCTACACCTTC. It is translated as CSAGDSWDGYTF.